Here is one T cell receptor (beta chain) with its context. The sample originates from a study of blood T cell repertoires in COVID-19. In the authors' methods: Nucleated cell counts were estimated from reference gene primer amplification. Profiled with immunoSEQ multiplex PCR; TCRdb holds only in-frame clones, not every one. From that table come the V and J calls and clone size; the DNA was used to work out D and trimming. The data contain hundreds of thousands of clones, 75% to 90% of them singletons. The germline V gene has CDR1 SGHTA and CDR2 FQGNSA. The length of the CDR3 is 18 residues. With V trimmed by 4 bases and J by 0 bases, 8 bases remained unmatched.

Sequencing input: PBMCs or T cells enriched from blood (not recorded which). The V and J genes are TRBV7-2 and TRBJ1-6, with 8 positions matching TRBD1. The source is a young man who had recovered from COVID-19. The CDR3 DNA sequence: TGTGCCAGCAGCTCCCCCCGGGACAGGAGCTCCTATAATTCACCCCTCCACTTT. Translating it yields CASSSPRDRSSYNSPLHF.